The T cell receptor beta chain under discussion was sequenced for a study of T cell changes during pregnancy in multiple sclerosis. Clones were read by immunoSEQ multiplex PCR, and TCRdb kept only the in-frame ones, dropping some. The data show about 76,000 clones, 90% to 95% seen once. CDR3 length: 16 residues. Trimming cost V 1 base and J 5 bases; bases outside gene matches: 5. Germline V gene data show CDR1 as LNHNV and CDR2 as YYDKDF (reference sequence). The V gene is TRBV15, the J gene TRBJ2-1, with 10 bases lining up with TRBD1. This sample comprised peripheral blood, obtained in the second trimester of pregnancy. The clonotype comes from a female donor with multiple sclerosis, enrolled in a pregnancy study. Here the CDR3 DNA reads TGTGCCACCAGCAGAGGGGGGACAGGGGTCGACAATGAGCAGTTCTTC. Translation: CATSRGGTGVDNEQFF. The variable domain in full, with the rest retrieved from reference TRBV15 and TRBJ2-1, is DAMVIQNPRYQVTQFGKPVTLSCSQTLNHNVMYWYQQKSSQAPKLLFHYYDKDFNNEADTPDNFQSRRPNTSFCFLDIRSPGLGDTAMYLCATSRGGTGVDNEQFFGPGTRLTVL.